The 18 T cell receptor beta chains below come from one sample, sequenced in a study of shared clonotypes between healthy human individuals. TCRdb's copy holds only in-frame clones and misses some; the assay was immunoSEQ multiplex PCR. The table records over a million clones, 95% to 99% of them present only once. The sequenced sample was naive CD4+ T cells sorted from blood. Subset specified: CD45RA+ positively selected. All receptors derive from a man in his thirties or forties in good health.

This chain joins TRBV18 and TRBJ1-5; TRBD1 agrees at 12 bases. The CDR3 extends over 16 amino acids. CDR1 and CDR2 (germline): KGHSH, LQKENI. J was trimmed by 3 bases and V by 6 bases; bases with no gene match: 6. The CDR3 spells CASSSGQGALNQPQHF. CDR3 nucleotides: TGTGCCAGCTCGTCGGGACAGGGGGCCCTCAATCAGCCCCAGCATTTT. Using reference TRBV18 and TRBJ1-5 for the parts outside the CDR3, the full variable domain is NAGVMQNPRHLVRRRGQEARLRCSPMKGHSHVYWYRQLPEEGLKFMVYLQKENIIDESGMPKERFSAEFPKEGPSILRIQQVVRGDSAAYFCASSSGQGALNQPQHFGDGTRLSIL.

CDR3 sequence reads: CMGEAGQKYF. Here the CDR3 DNA reads TGCATGGGGGAAGCGGGACAGAAGTACTTC. The rearrangement links TRBV20-1 to TRBJ2-5, with D perhaps TRBD1 or TRBD2 (7 bases each). The CDR3 totals 10 residues. CDR1 is DFQATT, CDR2 SNEGSKA, per germline (reference sequence).

The gene calls are TRBV5-6 and TRBJ2-5; TRBD1 is a possible D gene (6 bases). Trimming pared 4 bases from V and 2 bases from J, leaving 9 bases between. The CDR3 totals 13 residues. Germline assignment: CDR1 SGHDT and CDR2 YYEEEE. CDR3 residues: CASSTGQQETQYF. The CDR3 region has the DNA TGTGCCAGCAGCACCGGACAGCAAGAGACCCAGTACTTC.

The rearrangement uses TRBV7-3 and TRBJ2-2; D is uncertain. The CDR3 sequence is 14 residues long. Germline assignment: CDR1 SGHTA and CDR2 FQGTGA. Trimming stripped 1 base from V and 0 bases from J, with 3 bases between. This CDR3 is CASSLIANTGELFF. CDR3 coding DNA: TGTGCCAGCAGCTTAATAGCGAACACCGGGGAGCTGTTTTTT.

This clone appeared a single time. The V call is TRBV10-2, the J call TRBJ2-1; tentatively, D is TRBD2 (6 bases). Trimming took off 7 bases at V and 0 bases at J, with 7 bases between the two ends. The CDR3 is 13 residues long. Germline V CDR1 and CDR2: WSHSY, SAAADI. The CDR3 DNA follows: TGCGCCAGCACGCGGGACTCCTACAATGAGCAGTTCTTC. Encoded protein: CASTRDSYNEQFF.

This chain joins TRBV11-1 and TRBJ2-5; D gene uncertain. V was trimmed by 4 bases and J by 4 bases, leaving 10 bases between them. Germline lookup yields CDR1 SGHAT and CDR2 FQDESV (reference sequence). The CDR3 loop spans 13 amino acids. CDR3 nucleotides: TGTGCCAGCAGCTCCTCCAGGCGAGAGACCCAGTACTTC. Translation: CASSSSRRETQYF.

This chain uses TRBV11-2 with TRBJ2-7; 11 bases are a match to TRBD2. CDR3 size: 15 residues. Germline V gives CDR1 SGHAT, CDR2 FQNNGV. J gave up 7 bases and V 1 base, and 6 bases lay outside the gene matches. CDR3 nucleotides: TGTGCCAGCAGCTTAGTACTAGCGGGAGCGAGGGAGCAGTACTTC. This translates into CASSLVLAGAREQYF.

The chain links TRBV4-2 to TRBJ2-7; unclear D gene. Trimming removed 1 base at V and 2 bases at J, with 6 bases between. Germline V CDR1 and CDR2: LGHNA, YNFKEQ. The CDR3 spans 13 residues. The CDR3 spells CASSQGSPYEQYF. Written as DNA, the CDR3 is TGTGCCAGCAGCCAAGGGTCACCCTACGAGCAGTACTTC.

The chain uses TRBV9 and TRBJ2-7; 9 bases match TRBD2. CDR3 length: 15 amino acids. Trimming took 3 bases from V and 5 from J; bases not matched to a gene: 9. The germline gives CDR1 SGDLS, CDR2 YYNGEE. For the CDR3, the DNA is TGTGCCAGCAGCGCGACCGGACTAGCGTCACACGAGCAGTACTTC. It codes for CASSATGLASHEQYF.

In the case of this clone: The sample carries other DNA sequences with the same CDR3. The DNA of the CDR3 is TGTGCCAGCAGTCCCCGTGGTAGCGGGCGCACAGATACGCAGTATTTT. It codes for CASSPRGSGRTDTQYF. The chain is built from TRBV27 and TRBJ2-3; TRBD2 agrees at 7 bases. The trim removed 5 bases at V and 1 base at J, leaving 9 bases unmatched. The CDR3 is 16 residues long. CDR1 is MNHEY and CDR2 is SMNVEV in the germline V gene (reference sequence).

V is TRBV7-6 and J is TRBJ2-2, with TRBD1 matching over 9 bases. Germline CDR1 and CDR2: SGHVS and FNYEAQ. After removal of 6 bases from V and 4 bases from J, the junction contained 3 bases not matched to a gene. The CDR3 covers 14 residues. The DNA of the CDR3 is TGTGCCAGCAGGGGGACAGGGAGCACCGGGGAGCTGTTTTTT. Encoded protein: CASRGTGSTGELFF.

V usage is TRBV25-1 and J usage is TRBJ2-1; 13 nucleotides line up with TRBD2. The J segment lost 13 bases and the V segment lost 7 bases, leaving 22 bases of the junction unmatched. Germline CDR1 reads MGHDK; CDR2 reads SYGVNS. The CDR3 totals 18 residues. Here the CDR3 DNA reads TGTGCCAGCACTCCACCGGGACTAGCGGGGCCTTTTCGGTCCGCCCAGTTCTTC. It yields the protein CASTPPGLAGPFRSAQFF. The full variable domain, with the rest looked up from reference TRBV25-1 and TRBJ2-1, is EADIYQTPRYLVIGTGKKITLECSQTMGHDKMYWYQQDPGMELHLIHYSYGVNSTEKGDLSSESTVSRIRTEHFPLTLESARPSHTSQYLCASTPPGLAGPFRSAQFFGPGTRLTVL.

This clone was observed a single time. The chain uses TRBV18 and TRBJ2-7, with D possibly TRBD1 on 6 matching bases. Germline values: CDR1 KGHSH, CDR2 LQKENI. This CDR3 region has 13 residues. V lost 6 bases and J 3 bases, leaving 12 bases between the germline ends. The DNA for the CDR3 is TGTGCCAGCTCGTGGGGACAACACTACGAGCAGTACTTC. Protein product: CASSWGQHYEQYF.

This chain uses TRBV28 with TRBJ2-7, with 8 positions matching TRBD1. This CDR3 is 14 amino acids long. CDR1 is MDHEN, CDR2 SYDVKM, per germline. The trim removed 8 bases at V and 3 bases at J, leaving 9 bases unmatched. CDR3 loop: CASGLPDRDYEQYF. As DNA, the CDR3 is TGTGCCAGCGGCCTCCCGGACAGGGACTACGAGCAGTACTTC.

This CDR3 is CASSQEAANGYTF. CDR3 coding DNA: TGCGCCAGCAGCCAAGAAGCAGCAAATGGCTACACCTTC. This chain uses TRBV4-3 with TRBJ1-2; D not resolved. Between the trimmed V and J ends, which lost 0 bases and 6 bases, there was a span of 8 bases. This CDR3 region has 13 residues. Germline V gene data show CDR1 as LGHNA and CDR2 as YSLEER.

This chain connects TRBV11-2 to TRBJ2-5; D ambiguous. The CDR3 totals 14 residues. The V end lost 5 bases, the J end lost 4 bases, and 14 bases lay between the germline ends. The germline CDR1 and CDR2 sequences are SGHAT and FQNNGV. CDR3 sequence: CASSPAPHSETQYF. The DNA of the CDR3 is TGTGCCAGCAGCCCCGCACCCCATTCAGAGACCCAGTACTTC.

The V and J genes are TRBV2 and TRBJ2-1; the D is unclear. The V end was cut by 6 bases, the J end by 0 bases, with 9 bases between. The CDR3 consists of 14 residues. Germline V gene data show CDR1 as SNHLY and CDR2 as FYNNEI. The DNA of the CDR3 is TGTGCCAGCAGGCCATTCAGCTCCTACAATGAGCAGTTCTTC. This sequence encodes CASRPFSSYNEQFF.

The chain recombines TRBV7-9 with TRBJ2-1; D not certain. The ends were cut back, 5 bases at V and 5 bases at J, with 16 bases in the middle. The germline V gene encodes CDR1 SEHNR and CDR2 FQNEAQ (reference sequence). The CDR3 runs 15 residues. CDR3 amino acids: CASSRTFFPDNEQFF. The CDR3 DNA reads TGTGCCAGCAGCCGTACGTTTTTTCCGGACAATGAGCAGTTCTTC.